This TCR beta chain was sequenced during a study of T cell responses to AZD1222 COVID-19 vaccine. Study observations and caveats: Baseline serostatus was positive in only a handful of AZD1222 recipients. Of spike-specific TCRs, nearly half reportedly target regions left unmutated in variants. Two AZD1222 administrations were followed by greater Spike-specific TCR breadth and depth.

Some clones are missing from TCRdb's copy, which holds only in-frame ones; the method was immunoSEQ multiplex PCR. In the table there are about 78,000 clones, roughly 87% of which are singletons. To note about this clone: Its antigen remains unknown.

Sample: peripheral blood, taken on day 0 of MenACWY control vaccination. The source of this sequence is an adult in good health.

The CDR3 reads CASSYSGFPSNQPQHF. CDR3 DNA: TGTGCCAGCAGTTACTCCGGGTTTCCTAGCAATCAGCCCCAGCATTTT. This chain connects TRBV6-5 to TRBJ1-5; no clear D. Per germline, CDR1 MNHEY and CDR2 SVGAGI. The CDR3 is 16 residues long. With 0 bases removed from V and 0 bases from J, the gap between germline ends came to 9 bases.